What follows is one TCR beta chain and its context. The sample comes from a study of immune cell composition in non-small cell lung cancer. Study information: Most cases were lung adenocarcinoma or squamous cell carcinoma.

Using immunoSEQ multiplex PCR, the repertoire was profiled, and TCRdb retains in-frame clones only, with some absent. The table records 2,500 to 3,000 clones, 82% of them present only once. The V and J ends lost 0 bases and 4 bases respectively, with 12 bases between them. From germline, CDR1 is LNHNV and CDR2 YYDKDF (reference sequence). The CDR3 totals 15 residues. The genes are TRBV15 and TRBJ1-1; D may be TRBD1 (5 bases). The source material was lung tumor tissue. The source of this sequence is a human donor with non-small cell lung cancer. The CDR3 sequence is CATSRDVGRGTEAFF. The CDR3 coding sequence is TGTGCCACCAGCAGAGATGTGGGGAGGGGCACTGAAGCTTTCTTT.